This record concerns one TCR beta chain sequence. TCRdb ran MiXCR on the PCR reads and lists one entry per CDR3 protein. The sample records some 16,000 distinct CDR3 sequences, 53% being singletons. These data belong to a study of tumor-infiltrating lymphocytes in oesophageal squamous cell carcinoma. The clonotype comes from a male donor with esophageal squamous cell carcinoma. Sample: esophageal tumor tissue.

In DNA form, the CDR3 reads TGTGCCAGCAGCTTAGAGGGCAAGTCCTACGAGCAGTACTTC. Protein: CASSLEGKSYEQYF. The rearrangement joins TRBV7-8 to TRBJ2-7; no clear D. The CDR3 covers 14 residues. The germline gives CDR1 SGHVS, CDR2 FQNEAQ. V lost 1 base, J lost 1 base, and 8 bases lay in between.